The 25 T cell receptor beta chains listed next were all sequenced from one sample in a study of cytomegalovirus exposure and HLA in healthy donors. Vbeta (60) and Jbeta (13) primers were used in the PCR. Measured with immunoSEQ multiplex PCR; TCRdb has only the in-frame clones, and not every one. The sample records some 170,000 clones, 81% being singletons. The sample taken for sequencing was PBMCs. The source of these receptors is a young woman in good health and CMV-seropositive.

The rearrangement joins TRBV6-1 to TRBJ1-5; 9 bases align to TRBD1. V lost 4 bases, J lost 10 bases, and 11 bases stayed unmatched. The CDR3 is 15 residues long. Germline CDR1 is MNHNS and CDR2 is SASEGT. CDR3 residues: CASSGPGQGPEPQHF. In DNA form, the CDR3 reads TGTGCCAGCAGTGGCCCTGGACAGGGGCCAGAACCCCAGCATTTT.

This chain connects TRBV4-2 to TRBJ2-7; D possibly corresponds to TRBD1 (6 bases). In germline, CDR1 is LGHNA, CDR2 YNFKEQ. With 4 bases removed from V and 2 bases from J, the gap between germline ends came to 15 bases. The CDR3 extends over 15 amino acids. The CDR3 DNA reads TGTGCCAGCAGCCCGACACCGACAGGCCCCTACGAGCAGTACTTC. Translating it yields CASSPTPTGPYEQYF.

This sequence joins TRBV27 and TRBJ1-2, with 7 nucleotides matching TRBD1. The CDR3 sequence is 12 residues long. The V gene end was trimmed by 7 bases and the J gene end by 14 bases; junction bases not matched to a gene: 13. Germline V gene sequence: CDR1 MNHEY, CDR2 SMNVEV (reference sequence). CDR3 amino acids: CASIAADRTETF. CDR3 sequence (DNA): TGTGCCAGCATTGCTGCGGACAGGACAGAAACCTTC.

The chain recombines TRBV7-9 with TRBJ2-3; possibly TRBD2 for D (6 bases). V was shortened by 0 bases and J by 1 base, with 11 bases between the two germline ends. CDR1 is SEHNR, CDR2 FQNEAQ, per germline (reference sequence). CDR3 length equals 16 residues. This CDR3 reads CASSLASWEGTDTQYF. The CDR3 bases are TGTGCCAGCAGCTTAGCGTCTTGGGAGGGCACAGATACGCAGTATTTT.

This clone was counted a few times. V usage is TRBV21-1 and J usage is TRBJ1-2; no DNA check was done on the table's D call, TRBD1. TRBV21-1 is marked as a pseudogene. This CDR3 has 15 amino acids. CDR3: CASSTPQISNYGYTF. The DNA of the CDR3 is TGTGCCAGCAGCACCCCTCAGATTTCTAACTATGGCTACACCTTC.

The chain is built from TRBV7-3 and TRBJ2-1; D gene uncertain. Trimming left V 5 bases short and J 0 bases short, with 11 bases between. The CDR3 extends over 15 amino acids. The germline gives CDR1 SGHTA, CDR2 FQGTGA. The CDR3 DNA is TGTGCCAGCAGCGCGCACTTGAGCTCCTACAATGAGCAGTTCTTC. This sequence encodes CASSAHLSSYNEQFF.

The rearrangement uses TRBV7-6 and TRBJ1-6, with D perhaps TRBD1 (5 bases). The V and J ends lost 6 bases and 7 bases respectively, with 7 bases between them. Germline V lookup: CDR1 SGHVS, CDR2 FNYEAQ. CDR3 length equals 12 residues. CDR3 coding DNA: TGTGCCAGCAGTTCAGGGAATTCACCCCTCCACTTT. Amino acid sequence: CASSSGNSPLHF.

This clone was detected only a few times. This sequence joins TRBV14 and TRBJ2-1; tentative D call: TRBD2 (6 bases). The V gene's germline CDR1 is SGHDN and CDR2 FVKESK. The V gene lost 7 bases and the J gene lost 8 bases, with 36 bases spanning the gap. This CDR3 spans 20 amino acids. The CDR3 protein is CASINAGKGIKPGDNDEQFF. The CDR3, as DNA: TGTGCCAGCATCAACGCAGGGAAGGGGATTAAACCGGGAGATAACGATGAGCAGTTCTTC.

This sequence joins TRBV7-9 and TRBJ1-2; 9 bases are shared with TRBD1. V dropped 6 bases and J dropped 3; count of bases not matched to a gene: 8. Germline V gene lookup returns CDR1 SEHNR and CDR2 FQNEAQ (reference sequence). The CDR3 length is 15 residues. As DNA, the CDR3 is TGTGCCAGCAGACCAGGACAGGGGAGAGACTATGGCTACACCTTC. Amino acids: CASRPGQGRDYGYTF. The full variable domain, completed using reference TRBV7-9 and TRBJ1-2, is DTGVSQNPRHKITKRGQNVTFRCDPISEHNRLYWYRQTLGQGPEFLTYFQNEAQLEKSRLLSDRFSAERPKGSFSTLEIQRTEQGDSAMYLCASRPGQGRDYGYTFGSGTRLTVV.

CDR3 in amino acids: CASRGGTENQPQHF. The CDR3 nucleotides are TGTGCCAGCAGAGGAGGGACAGAGAATCAGCCCCAGCATTTT. This chain uses TRBV18 with TRBJ1-5; 7 bases match TRBD1. Trimming removed 8 bases from V and 4 bases from J; junction bases left unmatched: 8. Germline values: CDR1 KGHSH, CDR2 LQKENI. There are 14 residues in the CDR3.

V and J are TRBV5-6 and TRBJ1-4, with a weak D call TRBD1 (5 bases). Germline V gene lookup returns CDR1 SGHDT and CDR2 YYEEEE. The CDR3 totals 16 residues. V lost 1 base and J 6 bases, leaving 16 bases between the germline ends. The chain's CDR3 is CASSLSIWGGDEKLFF. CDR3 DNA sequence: TGTGCCAGCAGCTTGAGCATATGGGGCGGCGATGAAAAACTGTTTTTT.

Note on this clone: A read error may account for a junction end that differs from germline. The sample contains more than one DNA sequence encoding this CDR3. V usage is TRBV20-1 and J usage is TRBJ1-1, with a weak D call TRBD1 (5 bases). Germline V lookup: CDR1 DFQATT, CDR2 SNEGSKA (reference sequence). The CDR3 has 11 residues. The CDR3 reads CSAPHGTEAFF. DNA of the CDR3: TGCAGTGCTCCCCACGGGACTGAAGCCTTCTTT.

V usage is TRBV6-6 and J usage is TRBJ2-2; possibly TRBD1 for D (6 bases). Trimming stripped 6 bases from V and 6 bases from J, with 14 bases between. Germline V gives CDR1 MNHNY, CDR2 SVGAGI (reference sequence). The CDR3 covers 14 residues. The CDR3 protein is CASRPLPGAGELFF. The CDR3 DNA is TGTGCCAGCAGGCCACTTCCAGGGGCCGGGGAGCTGTTTTTT.

CDR3 region: CASSLPNWRGRSYNEQFF. CDR3 nucleotide sequence: TGTGCCAGCAGCTTGCCCAACTGGCGGGGACGCTCCTACAATGAGCAGTTCTTC. V usage is TRBV5-6 and J usage is TRBJ2-1; D is perhaps TRBD2 (6 bases). This CDR3 is 18 amino acids long. The germline CDR1 and CDR2 sequences are SGHDT and YYEEEE. The V and J ends lost 1 base and 0 bases respectively, with 17 bases between them.

This chain's CDR3 is CSVGTGGHLNYEQYF. The CDR3 DNA sequence: TGCAGCGTCGGGACAGGGGGACACCTTAACTACGAGCAGTACTTC. J is TRBJ2-7 and V is TRBV29-1; 11 bases map to TRBD1. After removal of 6 bases from V and 3 bases from J, the junction contained 10 bases not matched to a gene. The germline gives CDR1 SQVTM, CDR2 ANQGSEA. There are 15 residues in the CDR3.

The CDR3 spells CASSEAGTPGPIYF. The DNA for the CDR3 is TGTGCCAGCAGTGAAGCCGGGACTCCGGGCCCCATATATTTT. This chain uses TRBV6-1 with TRBJ1-3, with D possibly being TRBD1 (5 bases). V lost 0 bases to trimming and J lost 11 bases, with 14 bases between them. Germline V gives CDR1 MNHNS, CDR2 SASEGT. The CDR3 length is 14 residues.

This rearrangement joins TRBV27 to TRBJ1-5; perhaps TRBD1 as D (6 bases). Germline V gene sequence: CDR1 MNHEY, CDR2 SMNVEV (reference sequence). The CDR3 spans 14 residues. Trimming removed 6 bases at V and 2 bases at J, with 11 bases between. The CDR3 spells CASSQGQGNQPQHF. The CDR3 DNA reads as TGTGCCAGCAGCCAGGGGCAGGGCAATCAGCCCCAGCATTTT.

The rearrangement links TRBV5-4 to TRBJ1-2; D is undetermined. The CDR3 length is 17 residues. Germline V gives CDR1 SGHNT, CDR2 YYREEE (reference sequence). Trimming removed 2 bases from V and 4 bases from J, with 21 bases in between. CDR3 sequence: CASSFERSLTETYGYTF. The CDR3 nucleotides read TGTGCCAGCAGCTTTGAGAGGTCGCTCACCGAGACCTATGGCTACACCTTC.

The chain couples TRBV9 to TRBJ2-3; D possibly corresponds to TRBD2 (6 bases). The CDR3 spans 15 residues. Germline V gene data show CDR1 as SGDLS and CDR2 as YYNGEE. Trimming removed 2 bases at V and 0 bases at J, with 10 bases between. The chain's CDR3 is CASSVGGASTDTQYF. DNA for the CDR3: TGTGCCAGCAGCGTGGGCGGGGCTAGCACAGATACGCAGTATTTT.

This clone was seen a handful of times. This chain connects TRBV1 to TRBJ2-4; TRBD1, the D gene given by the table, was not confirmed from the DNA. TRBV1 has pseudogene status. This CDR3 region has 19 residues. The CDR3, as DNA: TGCACCAGCAGCCACGTGGGACAGTCAGGCCCGATAGCCAAAAACATTCAGTACTTC. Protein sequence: CTSSHVGQSGPIAKNIQYF.

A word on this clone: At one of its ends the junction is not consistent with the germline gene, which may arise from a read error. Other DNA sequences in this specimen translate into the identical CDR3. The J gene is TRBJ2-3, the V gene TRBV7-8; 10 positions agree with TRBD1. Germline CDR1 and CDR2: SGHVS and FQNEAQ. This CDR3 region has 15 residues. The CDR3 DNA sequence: TGTGCCAGCAGTTTAGACAGGGGGCGCACAGATACGCAGTATTTT. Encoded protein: CASSLDRGRTDTQYF.

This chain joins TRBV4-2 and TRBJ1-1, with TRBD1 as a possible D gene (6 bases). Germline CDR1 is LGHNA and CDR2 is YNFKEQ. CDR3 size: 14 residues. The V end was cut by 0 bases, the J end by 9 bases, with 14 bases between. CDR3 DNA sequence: TGTGCCAGCAGCCAAGAGGTAGGGGGAGCACAAGCTTTCTTT. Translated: CASSQEVGGAQAFF.

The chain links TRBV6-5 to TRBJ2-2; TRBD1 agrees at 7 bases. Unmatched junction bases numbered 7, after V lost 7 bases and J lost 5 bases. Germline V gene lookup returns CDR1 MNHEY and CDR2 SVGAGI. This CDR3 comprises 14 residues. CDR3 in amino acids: CASKTGTLTGELFF. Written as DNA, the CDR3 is TGTGCCAGCAAGACAGGGACGCTAACCGGGGAGCTGTTTTTT.

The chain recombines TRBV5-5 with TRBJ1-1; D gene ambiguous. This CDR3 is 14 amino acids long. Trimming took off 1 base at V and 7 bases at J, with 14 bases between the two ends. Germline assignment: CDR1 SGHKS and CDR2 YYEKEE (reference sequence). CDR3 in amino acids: CASSLRYEANEAFF. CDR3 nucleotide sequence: TGTGCCAGCAGCTTGCGATATGAGGCGAATGAAGCTTTCTTT.

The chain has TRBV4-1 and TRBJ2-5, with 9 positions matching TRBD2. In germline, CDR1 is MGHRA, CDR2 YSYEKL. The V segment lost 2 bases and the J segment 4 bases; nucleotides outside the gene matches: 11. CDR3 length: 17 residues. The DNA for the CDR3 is TGCGCCAGCAGCCAAAGGGGGCGGGGGGGCCCGGCAGAGACCCAGTACTTC. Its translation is CASSQRGRGGPAETQYF.